Here is one T cell receptor beta chain with its context. What it binds is unknown. The sample belongs to a study of T cell responses to AZD1222 COVID-19 vaccine. Study in general: Doses given second, at about 4 or about 12 weeks, were pooled.

Trimming removed 4 bases at V and 4 bases at J, with 10 bases between. The germline CDR1 and CDR2 sequences are SNHLY and FYNNEI. The CDR3 covers 13 residues. Method: immunoSEQ multiplex PCR; TCRdb's copy keeps in-frame clones and lacks some. The sample gives roughly 190,000 clones, under 95% of which show up once; nearly 1% is in the top ten. Study-level findings and limits: Repertoire sampling was restricted to post-peak T cell response timepoints. It was only 6 or 7 AZD1222 recipients who were seropositive at baseline. Two AZD1222 doses significantly raised spike-specific TCR breadth and depth over controls.

The specimen was peripheral blood, collected on day 0 of AZD1222 vaccination. V and J are TRBV2 and TRBJ1-2, with a tentative D call TRBD1 (5 bases). The TCR originated in an adult in good health. CDR3 DNA: TGTGCCAGCAGTGCATCAGGGTTCTATGGCTACACCTTC. Translating gives CASSASGFYGYTF.